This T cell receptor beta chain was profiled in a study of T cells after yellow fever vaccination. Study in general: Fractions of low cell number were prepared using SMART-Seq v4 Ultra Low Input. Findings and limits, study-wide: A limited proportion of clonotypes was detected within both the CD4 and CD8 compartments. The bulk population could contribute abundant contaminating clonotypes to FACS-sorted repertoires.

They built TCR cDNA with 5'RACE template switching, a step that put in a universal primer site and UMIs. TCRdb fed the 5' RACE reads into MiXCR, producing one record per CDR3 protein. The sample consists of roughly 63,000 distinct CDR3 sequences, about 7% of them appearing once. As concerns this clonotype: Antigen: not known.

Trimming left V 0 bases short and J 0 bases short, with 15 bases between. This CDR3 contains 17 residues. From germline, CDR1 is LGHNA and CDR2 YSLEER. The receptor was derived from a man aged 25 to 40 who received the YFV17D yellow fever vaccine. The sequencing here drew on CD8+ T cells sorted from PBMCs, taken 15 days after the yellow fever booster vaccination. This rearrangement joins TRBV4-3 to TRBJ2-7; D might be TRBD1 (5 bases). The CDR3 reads CASSQELGAGSSYEQYF. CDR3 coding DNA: TGCGCCAGCAGCCAAGAGCTAGGGGCCGGAAGCTCCTACGAGCAGTACTTC.